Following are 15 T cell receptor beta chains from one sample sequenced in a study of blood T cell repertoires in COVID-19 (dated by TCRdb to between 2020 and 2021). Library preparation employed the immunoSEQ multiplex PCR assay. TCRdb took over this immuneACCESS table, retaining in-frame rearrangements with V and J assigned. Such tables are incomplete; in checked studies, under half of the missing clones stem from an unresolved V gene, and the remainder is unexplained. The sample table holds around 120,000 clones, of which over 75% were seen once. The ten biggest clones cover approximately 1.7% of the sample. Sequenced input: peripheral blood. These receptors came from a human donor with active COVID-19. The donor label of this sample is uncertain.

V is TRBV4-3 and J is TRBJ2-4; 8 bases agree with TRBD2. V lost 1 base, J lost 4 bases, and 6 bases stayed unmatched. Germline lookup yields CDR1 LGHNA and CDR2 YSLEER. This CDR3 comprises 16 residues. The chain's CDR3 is CASSQVTGGLKNIQYF. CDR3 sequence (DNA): TGCGCCAGCAGCCAAGTTACGGGGGGGCTGAAAAACATTCAGTACTTC.

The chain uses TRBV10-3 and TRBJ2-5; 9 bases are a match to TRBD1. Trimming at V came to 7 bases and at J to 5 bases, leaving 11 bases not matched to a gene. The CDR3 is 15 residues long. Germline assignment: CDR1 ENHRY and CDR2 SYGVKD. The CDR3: CAIKMGTGMWETQYF. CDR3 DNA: TGTGCCATCAAAATGGGGACAGGGATGTGGGAGACCCAGTACTTC.

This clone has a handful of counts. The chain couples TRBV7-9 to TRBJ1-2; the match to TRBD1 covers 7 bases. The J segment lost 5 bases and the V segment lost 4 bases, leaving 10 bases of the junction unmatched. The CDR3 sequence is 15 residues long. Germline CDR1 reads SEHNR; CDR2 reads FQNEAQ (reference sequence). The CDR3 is CASSSGGTVRYGYTF. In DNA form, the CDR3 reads TGTGCCAGCAGCTCAGGGGGGACGGTACGTTATGGCTACACCTTC.

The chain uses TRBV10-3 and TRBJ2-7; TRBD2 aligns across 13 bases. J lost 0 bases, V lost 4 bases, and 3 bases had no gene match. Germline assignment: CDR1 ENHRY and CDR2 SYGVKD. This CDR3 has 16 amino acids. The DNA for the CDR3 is TGTGCCATCAGTGCCGGACTAGCGGGGGACTCCTACGAGCAGTACTTC. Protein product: CAISAGLAGDSYEQYF.

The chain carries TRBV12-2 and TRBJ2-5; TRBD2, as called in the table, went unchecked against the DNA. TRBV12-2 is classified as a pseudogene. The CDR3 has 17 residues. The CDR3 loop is CASRLALALGGEETQYF. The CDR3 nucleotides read TGTGCAAGTCGCTTAGCGTTAGCTCTGGGGGGGGAAGAGACCCAGTACTTC.

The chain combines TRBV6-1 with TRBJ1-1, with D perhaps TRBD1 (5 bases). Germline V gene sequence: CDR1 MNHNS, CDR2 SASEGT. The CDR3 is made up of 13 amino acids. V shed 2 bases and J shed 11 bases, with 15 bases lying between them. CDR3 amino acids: CASSEWGTLGAFF. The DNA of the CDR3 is TGTGCCAGCAGTGAATGGGGCACACTGGGCGCTTTCTTT.

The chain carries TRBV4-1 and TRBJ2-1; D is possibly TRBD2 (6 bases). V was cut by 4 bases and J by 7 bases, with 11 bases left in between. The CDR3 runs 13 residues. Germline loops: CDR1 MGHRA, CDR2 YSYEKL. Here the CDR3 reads CASSRLVGNEQFF. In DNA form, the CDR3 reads TGCGCCAGCAGCCGACTAGTGGGAAATGAGCAGTTCTTC.

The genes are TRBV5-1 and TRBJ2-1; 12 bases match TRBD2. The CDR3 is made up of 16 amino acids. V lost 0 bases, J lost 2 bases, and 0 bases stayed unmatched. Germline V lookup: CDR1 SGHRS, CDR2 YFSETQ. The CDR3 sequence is CASSLGLAGAYNEQFF. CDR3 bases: TGCGCCAGCAGCTTGGGACTAGCGGGGGCCTACAATGAGCAGTTCTTC.

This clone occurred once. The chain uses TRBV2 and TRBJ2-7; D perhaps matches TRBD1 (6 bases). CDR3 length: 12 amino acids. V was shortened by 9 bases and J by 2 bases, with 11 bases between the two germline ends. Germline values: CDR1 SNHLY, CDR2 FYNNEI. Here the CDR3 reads CASAYRAYEQYF. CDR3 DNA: TGTGCCAGTGCCTACAGGGCCTACGAGCAGTACTTC.

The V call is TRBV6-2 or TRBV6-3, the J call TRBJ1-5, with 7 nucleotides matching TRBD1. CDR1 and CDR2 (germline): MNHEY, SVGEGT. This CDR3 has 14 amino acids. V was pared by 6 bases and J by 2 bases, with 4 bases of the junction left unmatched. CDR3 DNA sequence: TGTGCCAGCAGCTTAGACAGGGGCAATCAGCCCCAGCATTTT. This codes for CASSLDRGNQPQHF.

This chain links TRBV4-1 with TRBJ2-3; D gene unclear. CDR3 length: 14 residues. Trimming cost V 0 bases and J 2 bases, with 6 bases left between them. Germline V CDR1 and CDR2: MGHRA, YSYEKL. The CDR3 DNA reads TGCGCCAGCAGCCAAGACGGGTACACAGATACGCAGTATTTT. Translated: CASSQDGYTDTQYF.

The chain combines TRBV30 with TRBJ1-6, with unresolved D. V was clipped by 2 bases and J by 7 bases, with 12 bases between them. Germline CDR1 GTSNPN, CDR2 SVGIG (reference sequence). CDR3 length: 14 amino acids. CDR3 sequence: CAWSNGGANSPLHF. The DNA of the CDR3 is TGTGCCTGGAGTAACGGCGGCGCGAATTCACCCCTCCACTTT.

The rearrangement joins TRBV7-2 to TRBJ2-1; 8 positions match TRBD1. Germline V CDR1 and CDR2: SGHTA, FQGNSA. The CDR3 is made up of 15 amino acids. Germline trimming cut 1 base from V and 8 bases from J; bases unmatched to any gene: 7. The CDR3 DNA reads TGTGCCAGCAGCTTAGGTCAGGGGGCCCTCCATGAGCAGTTCTTC. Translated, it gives CASSLGQGALHEQFF.

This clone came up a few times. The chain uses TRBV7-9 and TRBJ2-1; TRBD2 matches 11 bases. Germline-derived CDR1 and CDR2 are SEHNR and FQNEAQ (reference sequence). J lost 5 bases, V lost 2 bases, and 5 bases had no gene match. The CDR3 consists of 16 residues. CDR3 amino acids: CASSLSLAGGHNEQFF. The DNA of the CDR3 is TGTGCCAGCAGCTTATCCTTAGCGGGGGGGCACAATGAGCAGTTCTTC. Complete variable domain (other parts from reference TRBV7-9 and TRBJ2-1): DTGVSQNPRHKITKRGQNVTFRCDPISEHNRLYWYRQTLGQGPEFLTYFQNEAQLEKSRLLSDRFSAERPKGSFSTLEIQRTEQGDSAMYLCASSLSLAGGHNEQFFGPGTRLTVL.

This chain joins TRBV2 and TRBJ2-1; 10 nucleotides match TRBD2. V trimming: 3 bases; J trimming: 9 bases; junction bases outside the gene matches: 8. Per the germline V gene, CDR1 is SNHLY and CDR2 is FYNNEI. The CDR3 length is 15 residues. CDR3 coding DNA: TGTGCCAGCAGTGATATTCTAGCGGGGGCTAGTGAGCAGTTCTTC. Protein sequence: CASSDILAGASEQFF. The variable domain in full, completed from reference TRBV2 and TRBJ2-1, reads EPEVTQTPSHQVTQMGQEVILRCVPISNHLYFYWYRQILGQKVEFLVSFYNNEISEKSEIFDDQFSVERPDGSNFTLKIRSTKLEDSAMYFCASSDILAGASEQFFGPGTRLTVL.